One and the same sample provided the 18 T cell receptor beta chains below, sequenced in a study of T cells in Graves' hyperthyroidism and ophthalmopathy (dated by TCRdb to 2018 to 2020). Library generation was performed with multiplex PCR. Instrument on record: Illumina HiSeq 2000. Amplification of TCR beta CDR3 regions was carried out from RNA transcripts. A first-round RT-PCR of the TCR CDR3 used the HTBI primer set with the Qiagen OneStep RT-PCR kit. In-frame beta chains were kept once TCRdb had trimmed the public reads at Q25 with fastp and called clones with MiXCR. Every distinct CDR3 protein forms one entry, paired with its most common genes and DNA. Within this sample are 250,000 to 300,000 distinct CDR3 sequences, with roughly 13% of them counted one time only. The ten largest clonotypes hold under 8% of the sample. The material sequenced was blood. Source of these receptors: a woman between 35 and 50 years old with Graves' hyperthyroidism.

This clonotype was detected many times. V usage is TRBV11-2 and J usage is TRBJ1-2, with D tentatively TRBD1 (6 bases). Germline CDR1 is SGHAT and CDR2 is FQNNGV. V was clipped by 1 base and J by 1 base, with 13 bases between them. CDR3 size: 16 residues. Written as DNA, the CDR3 is TGTGCCAGCAGCTTAGTTTCAGGGGAACTTAACTATGGCTACACCTTC. Translated, it gives CASSLVSGELNYGYTF.

This clonotype was detected many times. The V gene is TRBV27, the J gene TRBJ1-5; D is possibly TRBD1 (6 bases). Germline CDR1 reads MNHEY; CDR2 reads SMNVEV (reference sequence). Trimming left V 0 bases short and J 6 bases short, with 15 bases between. This CDR3 is built from 16 residues. CDR3 nucleotide sequence: TGTGCCAGCAGTTTATCCGGGTGGCCAGGGGTTCAGCCCCAGCATTTT. It yields the protein CASSLSGWPGVQPQHF.

In its sample, this clonotype was seen once. In nucleotides, the CDR3 is TGTGCCTGGAGGGACACCGGGGAGCTGTTTTTT. It encodes CAWRDTGELFF. This chain links TRBV30 with TRBJ2-2; D call uncertain. Germline V CDR1 and CDR2: GTSNPN, SVGIG (reference sequence). The CDR3 sequence is 11 residues long. The V end was cut by 3 bases, the J end by 3 bases, with 2 bases between.

To note about this clonotype: As the CDR3 is not closed by the conserved phenylalanine or tryptophan, this likely results from a read error. The chain links TRBV29-1 to TRBJ2-2; D may correspond to TRBD1 or TRBD2 (5 bases each). V gave up 3 bases and J gave up 4 bases, with 12 bases separating them. The CDR3 totals 14 residues. Per the germline V gene, CDR1 is SQVTM and CDR2 is ANQGSEA. The CDR3 region has the DNA TGCAGCGTTGATAAAGGGGAGAGCACCGGGGAGCTGTTTTCT. This sequence encodes CSVDKGESTGELFS.

This clonotype has a handful of counts. The chain recombines TRBV29-1 with TRBJ2-3, with D unresolved. The germline gives CDR1 SQVTM, CDR2 ANQGSEA. Trimming cost V 0 bases and J 6 bases, with 22 bases left between them. The CDR3 runs 17 residues. DNA for the CDR3: TGCAGCGTTGAAGAAGAACCGGACCTTTACTTCCGGGATACGCAGTATTTT. It is translated as CSVEEEPDLYFRDTQYF.

As concerns this clonotype: This may stem from a read error, because a much larger clone lies one nucleotide away. The chain joins TRBV30 to TRBJ1-6, with 7 bases that match TRBD1. The germline CDR1 and CDR2 sequences are GTSNPN and SVGIG (reference sequence). The CDR3 is 15 amino acids. The CDR3 sequence: CAWSVSAGGGSRLHF. DNA for the CDR3: TGTGCCTGGAGTGTTTCGGCAGGGGGAGGTTCACGCCTCCACTTT.

The chain joins TRBV27 to TRBJ2-1, with D unresolved. This CDR3 contains 13 residues. With 4 bases removed from V and 9 bases from J, the gap between germline ends came to 13 bases. The V gene's germline CDR1 is MNHEY and CDR2 SMNVEV (reference sequence). CDR3 protein: CASSSRPPSEQFF. Written as DNA, the CDR3 is TGTGCCAGCAGTTCGAGACCTCCCAGTGAGCAGTTCTTC.

This clonotype has ten or more counts. The V call is TRBV7-9, the J call TRBJ2-7; 15 nucleotides match TRBD2. Losses at the gene ends were 4 bases for V and 6 bases for J; bases not matched to a gene: 10. The CDR3 consists of 17 residues. From germline, CDR1 is SEHNR and CDR2 FQNEAQ (reference sequence). The CDR3 loop reads CASSSRTSGRAGGEQYF. The DNA of the CDR3 is TGTGCCAGCAGCTCCCGGACTAGCGGGAGGGCCGGTGGCGAGCAGTACTTC.

This clonotype was seen many times. At one end the junction does not follow the germline gene, possibly because of a read error. This chain uses TRBV12-3 or TRBV12-4 with TRBJ1-2; maybe TRBD1 (5 bases). The CDR3 is 13 residues long. The CDR3 DNA reads TGTGCCAGCAGTCAACCGGGACTGAGAATCTTCGCCTTC. Its protein product is CASSQPGLRIFAF.

Details on this clonotype: An end of the junction does not agree with germline; a read error may underlie this. This sequence joins TRBV20-1 and TRBJ2-5; TRBD1 is a possible D gene (6 bases). The CDR3 runs 11 residues. Per the germline V gene, CDR1 is DFQATT and CDR2 is SNEGSKA (reference sequence). CDR3 loop: CSAGEGESQYF. The CDR3 DNA follows: TGCAGTGCTGGTGAGGGGGAGAGCCAGTACTTC.

This clonotype was seen many times. This sequence joins TRBV27 and TRBJ1-5; no clear D gene. The CDR3 spans 16 residues. Germline V gene data show CDR1 as MNHEY and CDR2 as SMNVEV (reference sequence). The ends were cut back, 5 bases at V and 0 bases at J, with 14 bases in the middle. CDR3 region: CASSPTGLYSNQPQHF. CDR3 in DNA: TGTGCCAGCAGTCCTACGGGCCTATATAGCAATCAGCCCCAGCATTTT.

This clonotype was observed at least ten times. The V gene is TRBV6-1, the J gene TRBJ2-7, with a tentative D call TRBD2 (5 bases). Per the germline V gene, CDR1 is MNHNS and CDR2 is SASEGT. The length of the CDR3 is 13 residues. V lost 6 bases and J lost 0, with 9 bases in between. The CDR3: CASSRGNSYEQYF. CDR3 in DNA: TGTGCCAGCAGCCGAGGGAACTCCTACGAGCAGTACTTC.

This clonotype has more than one count but fewer than ten. The rearrangement joins TRBV20-1 to TRBJ2-1; TRBD2 agrees at 7 bases. The V gene's germline CDR1 is DFQATT and CDR2 SNEGSKA (reference sequence). The CDR3 totals 15 residues. The J segment lost 6 bases and the V segment lost 4 bases, leaving 12 bases of the junction unmatched. The CDR3 here is CSATSLAEGINEQFF. CDR3 bases: TGCAGTGCTACCTCCCTAGCGGAAGGTATCAATGAGCAGTTCTTC.

In its sample, this clonotype was seen many times. This chain connects TRBV11-2 to TRBJ2-1, with unresolved D. Between the trimmed V and J ends, which lost 5 bases and 2 bases, there was a span of 19 bases. Germline V gene lookup returns CDR1 SGHAT and CDR2 FQNNGV. The CDR3 has 17 amino acids. The CDR3 DNA sequence: TGTGCCAGCAGCCCACCCTTTTGGCAGGTAACCTACAATGAGCAGTTCTTC. This codes for CASSPPFWQVTYNEQFF. The full variable domain, in which reference TRBV11-2 and TRBJ2-1 provide the parts outside the CDR3, is EAGVAQSPRYKIIEKRQSVAFWCNPISGHATLYWYQQILGQGPKLLIQFQNNGVVDDSQLPKDRFSAERLKGVDSTLKIQPAKLEDSAVYLCASSPPFWQVTYNEQFFGPGTRLTVL.

This clonotype was detected a few times. The rearrangement uses TRBV30 and TRBJ1-5; no firm D call. There are 13 residues in the CDR3. V dropped 0 bases and J dropped 6 bases, with 9 bases sitting between them. Germline values: CDR1 GTSNPN, CDR2 SVGIG (reference sequence). DNA for the CDR3: TGTGCCTGGAGTGTTGGTATTGGTCAGCCCCAGCATTTT. This translates into CAWSVGIGQPQHF.

This clonotype has a count of ten or more. V usage is TRBV5-6 and J usage is TRBJ2-3; 7 bases line up with TRBD2. This CDR3 has 15 amino acids. Germline CDR1 reads SGHDT; CDR2 reads YYEEEE. V dropped 4 bases and J dropped 4; count of bases not matched to a gene: 9. CDR3 region: CASSTSVPRADTQYF. Here the CDR3 DNA reads TGTGCCAGCAGCACTAGCGTTCCCAGGGCAGATACGCAGTATTTT.

About this clonotype itself: This may come from a read error, since a much larger clone is one base off. DNA of the CDR3: TGCAGTGCTAGGAGGACAGGGCCACTTAACTATGGCTGCACCTTC. It specifies CSARRTGPLNYGCTF. J is TRBJ1-2 and V is TRBV20-1, with TRBD1 matching 8 bases. CDR3 length: 15 residues. CDR1 and CDR2 from the germline V gene are DFQATT and SNEGSKA (reference sequence).

In regard to this clonotype: A clone one base away is much larger, so this may be a read error. The chain combines TRBV28 with TRBJ1-5; maybe TRBD1 (6 bases). Germline assignment: CDR1 MDHEN and CDR2 SYDVKM. The CDR3 extends over 15 amino acids. CDR3 protein: CASSLMGAGGQPQDF. CDR3 coding DNA: TGTGCCAGCAGTTTAATGGGGGCCGGGGGTCAGCCCCAGGATTTT.